This T cell receptor (beta chain) was documented in a study of CD8+CD57+ T cells in acquired aplastic anemia. The CDR3 runs to 14 residues. In germline, CDR1 is MNHNS, CDR2 SASEGT. The ends were cut back, 5 bases at V and 2 bases at J, with 13 bases in the middle. CDR3 and TCR beta VDJ profiling relied on genomic DNA as the template. TCRdb recomputed calls from the reads with MiXCR, one row per CDR3 protein. The sample contains 200,000 to 250,000 distinct CDR3 sequences, about 62% of which appear only once. This clonotype appeared many times. All patients picked for sequencing had shown, by flow cytometry, an expansion of CD8+CD57+ cells. Patients, without exception, had severe acquired aplastic anemia.

Material for sequencing was sorted CD4+, CD8+, or CD8+CD57+ T cells (not recorded which) from PBMCs. The rearrangement joins TRBV6-1 to TRBJ2-7; maybe TRBD1 (6 bases). The receptor was derived from a human donor with aplastic anemia. As DNA, the CDR3 is TGTGCCAGCAGTACACAGGGATGGACCTACGAGCAGTACTTC. It encodes CASSTQGWTYEQYF.